The subject of this entry is one T cell receptor (beta chain). Its specificity is unknown. Sequencing used immunoSEQ v3. This table comes from immunoSEQ multiplex PCR, and its TCRdb copy is limited to in-frame clones, with some not included. The sample has tens of thousands of clones, about 80% seen once; the top ten hold about 4.8%. Trimming pared 3 bases from V and 0 bases from J, leaving 12 bases between. This CDR3 is 15 amino acids long. The germline CDR1 and CDR2 sequences are SGHKS and YYEKEE (reference sequence). The data belong to a study of TIL therapy for anti-PD-1-resistant metastatic lung cancer. Turning to the study itself: Tumors had a median PD-L1 proportion score of around 6%.

Study-wide findings and caveats: This highly selected cohort may not generalize to typical lung cancer patients. After infusion, TIL clonotypes partly replaced peripheral T cells and declined over months.

The sample's time point: pre-treatment sample, taken before nivolumab and TIL therapy. The sequencing used blood, collected at baseline. The sequence was obtained from a woman aged 30-79 years with non-small cell lung cancer. The V gene is TRBV5-5, the J gene TRBJ1-1; weak D call: TRBD1 (5 bases). The CDR3 here is CASSSLGGMNTEAFF. CDR3 coding DNA: TGTGCCAGCAGCTCCCTGGGGGGAATGAACACTGAAGCTTTCTTT.